The clone carrying this TCR beta chain came up many times. Its antigen remains unidentified. The entry originates in a study of metastatic and nonmetastatic thyroid tumors. Across the whole study: Repertoire data that came from the blood and tumor or nodule tissue of malignant and benign thyroid patients were compared. Overall study results and limits: Significantly greater TCR beta diversity was reportedly found in malignant thyroid tumors than in benign nodules (in blood and tumor).

V trimming: 0 bases; J trimming: 3 bases; junction bases outside the gene matches: 10. CDR3 length equals 17 residues. Germline V gives CDR1 LGHDT, CDR2 YNNKEL (reference sequence). Patients were all untreated before their thyroid surgery. Authors' data handling: Clinicopathological groups differed in CDR3, with these differences serving to build a distant-metastasis classifier for papillary thyroid cancer. TCRdb reassembled clones from the PCR reads with MiXCR. TCRdb, rather than the study authors, made the V and J calls. The sample records around 26,000 clones, approximately 13% being singletons. The genes are TRBV3-1 and TRBJ2-5; 7 nucleotides match TRBD1. This receptor was identified in a female donor with papillary thyroid cancer or a benign thyroid nodule (not recorded which). Some clones in this sample may be carry-over from other donors' samples. The sequenced material came from blood. CDR3 loop: CASSQDLRATGEETQYF. The CDR3 DNA reads TGTGCCAGCAGCCAAGATCTCCGGGCCACAGGGGAAGAGACCCAGTACTTC.